Shown below are 3 T cell receptor beta chains from a single sample sequenced in a study of blood T cells in healthy people across ages. A second roughly 7 to 12 cycle PCR used barcoded and J-beta primers. MiXCR was run by TCRdb on the 5' RACE reads, yielding one entry per CDR3 protein. The sample holds about 1 million distinct CDR3 sequences; 35% to 50% are singletons and the top ten take over 15%. Sequences were obtained from blood. Receptor source: a woman in her sixties in good health.

The gene calls are TRBV25-1 and TRBJ1-2, with no clear D. From germline, CDR1 is MGHDK and CDR2 SYGVNS. The V end was cut by 2 bases, the J end by 6 bases, with 7 bases between. The CDR3 is made up of 12 amino acids. CDR3 coding DNA: TGTGCCAGCAGTGAAGCGCTAAATGGCTACACCTTC. Protein sequence: CASSEALNGYTF.

This chain joins TRBV6-6 and TRBJ2-7; D is unclear. CDR3 length equals 14 residues. The V gene's germline CDR1 is MNHNY and CDR2 SVGAGI (reference sequence). The V end was cut by 1 base, the J end by 1 base, with 8 bases between. Here the CDR3 DNA reads TGTGCCAGCAGTTACTATGGGGTTTCCTACGAGCAGTACTTC. Protein: CASSYYGVSYEQYF.

This chain uses TRBV7-9 with TRBJ2-5, with 9 bases identical to TRBD2. Unmatched junction bases numbered 17, after V lost 4 bases and J lost 11 bases. Germline V gives CDR1 SEHNR, CDR2 FQNEAQ (reference sequence). CDR3 length: 16 amino acids. The chain's CDR3 is CASSWGIAGAFNEQYF. The CDR3 DNA reads as TGTGCCAGCAGCTGGGGTATAGCGGGGGCCTTCAATGAGCAGTACTTC.